These 15 T cell receptor beta chains were sequenced from one sample in a study of blood T cell repertoires in COVID-19. Only in-frame clones appear in the TCRdb table, and some are missing; sequencing was by immunoSEQ multiplex PCR. This table holds about 140,000 clones, roughly 82% found once. Sample: peripheral blood. These receptors all stem from a man between 60 and 75 years old with active or convalescent COVID-19.

The chain links TRBV19 to TRBJ1-2; the D is unclear. CDR1 is LNHDA, CDR2 SQIVND, per germline (reference sequence). V lost 8 bases to trimming and J lost 8 bases, with 18 bases between them. The CDR3 extends over 13 amino acids. Written as DNA, the CDR3 is TGTGCCAGTGGAGGCCAGGTGGGGTTAGGCTACACCTTC. It is translated as CASGGQVGLGYTF.

The V and J genes are TRBV13 and TRBJ1-6; D gene uncertain. Germline lookup yields CDR1 PRHDT and CDR2 FYEKMQ (reference sequence). The V gene lost 4 bases and the J gene lost 7 bases, with 14 bases spanning the gap. This CDR3 spans 15 amino acids. CDR3 sequence: CASSSWTVGNSPLHF. CDR3 nucleotide sequence: TGTGCCAGCAGCTCATGGACTGTCGGGAATTCACCCCTCCACTTT.

V gene TRBV27 combines with J gene TRBJ1-4, with 7 positions matching TRBD1. This CDR3 is built from 18 residues. CDR1 and CDR2 from the germline V gene are MNHEY and SMNVEV (reference sequence). V shed 3 bases and J 1 base; nucleotides not matched to a gene: 11. The DNA of the CDR3 is TGTGCCAGCAGTTTCCCCCCGACAGGGTTAGAAACTAATGAAAAACTGTTTTTT. Its translation: CASSFPPTGLETNEKLFF.

This sequence joins TRBV7-9 and TRBJ2-3, with 10 positions matching TRBD2. CDR3 length: 19 amino acids. With V trimmed by 2 bases and J by 0 bases, 11 bases remained unmatched. Germline values: CDR1 SEHNR, CDR2 FQNEAQ (reference sequence). In DNA form, the CDR3 reads TGTGCCAGCAGCTTATCTCGGCTAGCGGGGGCCCATAGCACAGATACGCAGTATTTT. The encoded protein is CASSLSRLAGAHSTDTQYF.

The chain couples TRBV12-3 or TRBV12-4 to TRBJ1-6, with D possibly matching TRBD1 (6 bases). The CDR3 is 13 amino acids. V was cut by 2 bases and J by 10 bases, with 9 bases left in between. For the CDR3, the DNA is TGTGCCAGCAGTTTAACCAGGGGCTCACCCCTCCACTTT. Its translation: CASSLTRGSPLHF.

The rearrangement uses TRBV27 and TRBJ2-7, with D perhaps TRBD2 (5 bases). The ends were cut back, 4 bases at V and 1 base at J, with 11 bases in the middle. The CDR3 length is 14 residues. Germline CDR1 reads MNHEY; CDR2 reads SMNVEV (reference sequence). Written as DNA, the CDR3 is TGTGCCAGCAGTTCCCGGACTGGTTCCTACGAGCAGTACGTC. Encoded protein: CASSSRTGSYEQYV.

Only one count was recorded for this clone. This rearrangement joins TRBV27 to TRBJ2-3; TRBD1 is a possible D gene (5 bases). Germline-derived CDR1 and CDR2 are MNHEY and SMNVEV (reference sequence). The CDR3 consists of 14 residues. Trimming removed 6 bases from V and 7 bases from J, with 17 bases in between. The CDR3 nucleotides are TGTGCCAGCAGCTCCCCTGGGGCGGCGTATACGCAGTATTTT. Translation: CASSSPGAAYTQYF.

J is TRBJ2-1 and V is TRBV24-1; 11 bases map to TRBD2. Germline CDR1 is KGHDR and CDR2 is SFDVKD. This CDR3 contains 19 residues. V shed 0 bases and J 4 bases; nucleotides not matched to a gene: 10. The CDR3 spells CATSDLDHSLAGGYNEQFF. The CDR3 bases are TGTGCCACCAGTGATTTGGACCACAGCCTAGCGGGAGGTTACAATGAGCAGTTCTTC.

This clone was seen only a few times. The rearrangement links TRBV4-1 to TRBJ2-1; TRBD2 matches at 9 bases. This CDR3 region has 18 residues. The germline CDR1 and CDR2 sequences are MGHRA and YSYEKL. The J segment lost 9 bases and the V segment lost 0 bases, leaving 15 bases of the junction unmatched. Here the CDR3 reads CASSQEAIFGGGATEQFF. DNA of the CDR3: TGCGCCAGCAGCCAAGAGGCCATCTTCGGCGGGGGGGCCACTGAGCAGTTCTTC.

This chain links TRBV7-9 with TRBJ2-1; D gene unclear. V gave up 4 bases and J gave up 11 bases, with 9 bases separating them. This CDR3 spans 11 amino acids. CDR1 is SEHNR and CDR2 is FQNEAQ in the germline V gene (reference sequence). CDR3 nucleotide sequence: TGTGCCAGCAGCTCCGACATTAAGCAGTTCTTC. Translation: CASSSDIKQFF.

This sequence joins TRBV2 and TRBJ2-7; D gene uncertain. The length of the CDR3 is 11 residues. The V and J ends lost 5 bases and 4 bases respectively, with 6 bases between them. CDR1 SNHLY and CDR2 FYNNEI come from the germline V gene. As DNA, the CDR3 is TGTGCCAGCAGTCTCTCTTACGAGCAGTACTTC. It specifies CASSLSYEQYF. Drawing the rest from reference TRBV2 and TRBJ2-7, the complete variable domain is EPEVTQTPSHQVTQMGQEVILRCVPISNHLYFYWYRQILGQKVEFLVSFYNNEISEKSEIFDDQFSVERPDGSNFTLKIRSTKLEDSAMYFCASSLSYEQYFGPGTRLTVT.

This chain connects TRBV3-1 (or the pseudogene TRBV3-2) to TRBJ2-5, with 8 bases that match TRBD2. CDR1 LGHDT and CDR2 YNNKEL come from the germline V gene (reference sequence). V dropped 1 base and J dropped 5; count of bases not matched to a gene: 6. The CDR3 consists of 15 residues. This chain's CDR3 is CASSQGTSFWETQYF. Written as DNA, the CDR3 is TGTGCCAGCAGCCAAGGGACTAGCTTCTGGGAGACCCAGTACTTC.

This clone was counted a single time. CDR3 in amino acids: CSVGQDGYTF. The CDR3 bases are TGCAGCGTTGGGCAGGATGGCTACACCTTC. The genes are TRBV29-1 and TRBJ1-2; D is undetermined. The V end lost 4 bases, the J end lost 6 bases, and 6 bases lay between the germline ends. CDR3 length equals 10 residues. Germline loops: CDR1 SQVTM, CDR2 ANQGSEA.

The J gene is TRBJ2-1, the V gene TRBV4-1; TRBD2 matches 9 bases. The V gene end was trimmed by 3 bases and the J gene end by 6 bases; junction bases not matched to a gene: 9. This CDR3 has 16 amino acids. CDR1 is MGHRA, CDR2 YSYEKL, per germline. CDR3: CASSHPSGVMGNEQFF. The CDR3, as DNA: TGCGCCAGCAGCCATCCTAGCGGGGTTATGGGCAATGAGCAGTTCTTC.

CDR3 DNA: TGTGCCACCCGAGGGGGACGGTTCTATGGCTACACCTTC. Translated, it gives CATRGGRFYGYTF. The chain recombines TRBV24-1 with TRBJ1-2; D may be TRBD1 (6 bases). The CDR3 spans 13 residues. Trimming removed 9 bases at V and 4 bases at J, with 14 bases between. Looked up from germline, CDR1 is KGHDR and CDR2 is SFDVKD.